What follows are 23 T cell receptor beta chains derived from one specimen sequenced in a study of blood T cell repertoires in COVID-19. TCRdb keeps only in-frame clones here, not all; method: immunoSEQ multiplex PCR. The sample has about 54,000 clones, about nine tenths seen once. The sequenced sample was peripheral blood. The receptors originated from a man between 45 and 60 years old with active COVID-19.

The rearrangement uses TRBV18 and TRBJ2-3; possibly TRBD2 for D (6 bases). Germline-derived CDR1 and CDR2 are KGHSH and LQKENI. The CDR3 sequence is 15 residues long. The ends were cut back, 6 bases at V and 2 bases at J, with 15 bases in the middle. The CDR3 DNA sequence: TGTGCCAGCTCCCTGGCCCTAGCGCCCACAGATACGCAGTATTTT. Amino acids: CASSLALAPTDTQYF.

V usage is TRBV3-1 (or the pseudogene TRBV3-2) and J usage is TRBJ1-4; a weak D match, TRBD1 (6 bases). CDR3 length equals 16 residues. Between the trimmed V and J ends, which lost 0 bases and 7 bases, there was a span of 15 bases. Germline CDR1 LGHDT, CDR2 YNNKEL (reference sequence). The DNA for the CDR3 is TGTGCCAGCAGCCAAGATTTCGGGCAGGGGCGTGAAAAACTGTTTTTT. The encoded protein is CASSQDFGQGREKLFF.

The chain combines TRBV19 with TRBJ2-7; perhaps TRBD2 as D (5 bases). The CDR3 covers 15 residues. The germline V gene encodes CDR1 LNHDA and CDR2 SQIVND (reference sequence). V was pared by 5 bases and J by 2 bases, with 16 bases between. CDR3: CASSALLTGTYEQYF. In DNA, the CDR3 is TGTGCCAGTAGTGCCCTCTTGACGGGGACCTACGAGCAGTACTTC.

The J gene is TRBJ1-2, the V gene TRBV3-1 (or the pseudogene TRBV3-2); D unclear. This CDR3 is built from 13 residues. V was pared by 2 bases and J by 3 bases, with 7 bases between. Per the germline V gene, CDR1 is LGHDT and CDR2 is YNNKEL (reference sequence). The CDR3 region has the DNA TGTGCCAGCAGCCAAAGTCAGTACTATGGCTACACCTTC. This translates into CASSQSQYYGYTF.

DNA for the CDR3: TGTGCCAGCAGCCCACCCGGGTCAGCCGTGTCCACAGATACGCAGTATTTT. Its protein is CASSPPGSAVSTDTQYF. The chain is built from TRBV11-2 and TRBJ2-3; D gene ambiguous. The CDR3 sequence is 17 residues long. Germline CDR1 SGHAT, CDR2 FQNNGV. Trimming took off 5 bases at V and 2 bases at J, with 20 bases between the two ends.

This clone was detected a few times. V gene TRBV6-2 or TRBV6-3 combines with J gene TRBJ2-7; 11 nucleotides match TRBD2. CDR1 is MNHEY and CDR2 is SVGEGT in the germline V gene. The CDR3 spans 15 residues. The V and J ends lost 2 bases and 5 bases, in that order; junction bases with no gene match: 5. This CDR3 reads CASSYVAGGTDEQYF. CDR3 coding DNA: TGTGCCAGCAGTTACGTAGCGGGAGGGACAGACGAGCAGTACTTC.

This clone was counted between two and nine times. The V and J genes are TRBV30 and TRBJ1-1; 7 bases fit TRBD1. The germline V gene has CDR1 GTSNPN and CDR2 SVGIG (reference sequence). The V gene end was trimmed by 4 bases and the J gene end by 1 base; junction bases not matched to a gene: 9. The CDR3 runs to 15 residues. In DNA, the CDR3 is TGTGCCTGGACAAGGGGGCGGGGTACGAACACTGAAGCTTTCTTT. Its protein product is CAWTRGRGTNTEAFF. Full variable domain (missing parts from reference TRBV30 and TRBJ1-1): SQTIHQWPATLVQPVGSPLSLECTVEGTSNPNLYWYRQAAGRGLQLLFYSVGIGQISSEVPQNLSASRPQDRQFILSSKKLLLSDSGFYLCAWTRGRGTNTEAFFGQGTRLTVV.

The CDR3 sequence: CASSLLQGPGYGYTF. In DNA form, the CDR3 reads TGTGCCAGCAGCTTGCTTCAGGGGCCAGGCTATGGCTACACCTTC. The V call is TRBV7-2, the J call TRBJ1-2, with D possibly being TRBD1 (6 bases). V lost 3 bases and J lost 4, with 15 bases in between. This CDR3 is built from 15 residues. CDR1 and CDR2 from the germline V gene are SGHTA and FQGNSA.

The V and J genes are TRBV2 and TRBJ2-7; the match to TRBD2 covers 12 bases. Losses at the gene ends were 6 bases for V and 3 bases for J; bases not matched to a gene: 6. There are 15 residues in the CDR3. Germline CDR1 is SNHLY and CDR2 is FYNNEI. CDR3 DNA sequence: TGTGCCAGCAGCCTAGCGGGGGGGCCGGGCTACGAGCAGTACTTC. Its translation: CASSLAGGPGYEQYF.

The chain has TRBV11-2 and TRBJ1-1, with D maybe TRBD1 (5 bases). The V gene lost 5 bases and the J gene lost 13 bases, with 17 bases spanning the gap. In germline, CDR1 is SGHAT, CDR2 FQNNGV. There are 12 residues in the CDR3. The CDR3 region has the DNA TGTGCCAGCAGCAGGGAGGGGACCGGAGGTTTCTTT. Translation: CASSREGTGGFF.

V and J are TRBV21-1 and TRBJ1-4. TRBV21-1 represents a pseudogene. This CDR3 spans 18 amino acids. The CDR3 region has the DNA TGTGCCAGCAGCAAAGCCCGGACGGACTTTACAACTAATGAAAAACTGTTTTTT. As protein: CASSKARTDFTTNEKLFF.

This clone has just a few counts. The rearrangement uses TRBV6-2 or TRBV6-3 and TRBJ2-1; maybe TRBD1 (5 bases). Germline V lookup: CDR1 MNHEY, CDR2 SVGEGT. Between the trimmed V and J ends, which lost 0 bases and 4 bases, there was a span of 7 bases. CDR3 size: 14 residues. Here the CDR3 reads CASSYSPGYNEQFF. The CDR3 nucleotides read TGTGCCAGCAGTTACTCGCCAGGGTACAATGAGCAGTTCTTC.

The chain employs TRBV5-6 and TRBJ2-1; 9 positions match TRBD2. Looked up from germline, CDR1 is SGHDT and CDR2 is YYEEEE. CDR3 length: 16 residues. V shed 4 bases and J 12 bases; nucleotides not matched to a gene: 17. The CDR3 spells CASSHPRLAALHGQFF. CDR3 bases: TGTGCCAGCAGCCACCCCCGACTAGCGGCCCTACACGGGCAGTTCTTC.

This clone appeared once. Written as DNA, the CDR3 is TGTGCCTCCTCGGCGGGGGGTACCTACGAGCAGTACTTC. Translated, it gives CASSAGGTYEQYF. This chain uses TRBV30 with TRBJ2-7; 8 nucleotides align to TRBD2. Germline V lookup: CDR1 GTSNPN, CDR2 SVGIG (reference sequence). The V and J ends lost 7 bases and 2 bases, in that order; junction bases with no gene match: 7. The CDR3 is 13 residues long. Filled out from reference TRBV30 and TRBJ2-7, the complete variable domain reads SQTIHQWPATLVQPVGSPLSLECTVEGTSNPNLYWYRQAAGRGLQLLFYSVGIGQISSEVPQNLSASRPQDRQFILSSKKLLLSDSGFYLCASSAGGTYEQYFGPGTRLTVT.

The chain uses TRBV2 and TRBJ2-2; 7 positions match TRBD1. Germline trimming cut 5 bases from V and 0 bases from J; bases unmatched to any gene: 6. This CDR3 region has 16 residues. Germline loops: CDR1 SNHLY, CDR2 FYNNEI. CDR3 sequence reads: CASSRRQGANTGELFF. Written as DNA, the CDR3 is TGTGCCAGCAGTCGACGACAGGGAGCGAACACCGGGGAGCTGTTTTTT.

The chain recombines TRBV18 with TRBJ2-1; TRBD2 matches 13 bases. The junction had 4 bases not matched to a gene; V was cut back by 5 bases and J by 6 bases. CDR3 length: 15 residues. Germline V gene data show CDR1 as KGHSH and CDR2 as LQKENI. Here the CDR3 reads CASSRTSGGLNEQFF. CDR3 DNA sequence: TGTGCCAGCTCAAGGACTAGCGGGGGTCTCAATGAGCAGTTCTTC.

J is TRBJ2-7 and V is TRBV6-2 or TRBV6-3; 10 bases line up with TRBD2. Germline V gene sequence: CDR1 MNHEY, CDR2 SVGEGT. J gave up 5 bases and V 5 bases, and 12 bases lay outside the gene matches. This CDR3 has 16 residues. The CDR3 protein is CASSGLSGRARNEQYF. In DNA, the CDR3 is TGTGCCAGCAGTGGACTCAGCGGGAGGGCCCGGAACGAGCAGTACTTC.

V usage is TRBV6-2 or TRBV6-3 and J usage is TRBJ1-1; D unresolved. V gave up 6 bases and J gave up 6 bases, with 17 bases separating them. This CDR3 spans 14 amino acids. Germline-derived CDR1 and CDR2 are MNHEY and SVGEGT. DNA for the CDR3: TGTGCCAGCAGCGAACCGGGTGTCACGGCTGAAGCTTTCTTT. It specifies CASSEPGVTAEAFF.

This chain connects TRBV10-3 to TRBJ1-6; D ambiguous. Germline CDR1 reads ENHRY; CDR2 reads SYGVKD. Trimming stripped 6 bases from V and 7 bases from J, with 16 bases between. The CDR3 contains 15 residues. The CDR3 loop reads CAIRGGGGENSPLHF. Here the CDR3 DNA reads TGTGCCATCAGGGGAGGCGGCGGAGAGAATTCACCCCTCCACTTT.

In its sample, this clone was seen once. The V call is TRBV5-1, the J call TRBJ1-4; D might be TRBD1 (6 bases). Between the trimmed V and J ends, which lost 7 bases and 8 bases, there was a span of 18 bases. CDR3 length equals 14 residues. CDR1 SGHRS and CDR2 YFSETQ come from the germline V gene. DNA of the CDR3: TGCGCCAGCTCCAAAACCGGGACACAAGAAAAACTGTTTTTT. As protein: CASSKTGTQEKLFF.

The genes are TRBV7-8 and TRBJ1-1, with a possible D match to TRBD1 (6 bases). CDR3 length: 14 residues. Trimming removed 2 bases at V and 5 bases at J, with 12 bases between. Germline V gene lookup returns CDR1 SGHVS and CDR2 FQNEAQ. CDR3 protein: CASSLSRQATEAFF. In nucleotides, the CDR3 is TGTGCCAGCAGCTTATCAAGACAGGCGACTGAAGCTTTCTTT.

CDR3 nucleotide sequence: TGCAGCGTTGAAGCCGGCGGGTTCGACTATGGCTACACCTTC. It translates to CSVEAGGFDYGYTF. This chain connects TRBV29-1 to TRBJ1-2; D is undetermined. This CDR3 is 14 amino acids long. V was cut by 1 base and J by 3 bases, with 12 bases left in between. The V gene's germline CDR1 is SQVTM and CDR2 ANQGSEA.

The chain uses TRBV27 and TRBJ2-7; TRBD1 matches at 8 bases. V lost 8 bases, J lost 6 bases, and 6 bases stayed unmatched. From germline, CDR1 is MNHEY and CDR2 SMNVEV (reference sequence). CDR3 length equals 12 residues. In DNA form, the CDR3 reads TGTGCCAGCCGGTCGACAGGGGTCGAGCAGTACTTC. The encoded protein is CASRSTGVEQYF.